These 2 T cell receptor beta chains were sequenced from one sample in a study of cytomegalovirus exposure and HLA in healthy donors. Libraries were prepared by immunoSEQ multiplex PCR; TCRdb keeps only in-frame clonotypes and omits some of them. The sample contains tens of thousands of clones, about 85% of which appear only once. Sample: PBMCs. The receptor source for this set is a man aged 25 to 45 in good health and CMV-seronegative.

The rearrangement uses TRBV29-1 and TRBJ1-4, with 7 nucleotides matching TRBD1. The V gene's germline CDR1 is SQVTM and CDR2 ANQGSEA. Trimming removed 3 bases from V and 12 bases from J; junction bases left unmatched: 7. The CDR3 contains 12 residues. The CDR3 DNA is TGCAGCGTTGAGGGGCAGGGGGGCCAACTGTTTTTT. This sequence encodes CSVEGQGGQLFF.

This chain joins TRBV2 and TRBJ2-2; D possibly corresponds to TRBD1 (5 bases). V gave up 3 bases and J gave up 4 bases, with 9 bases separating them. Germline V gives CDR1 SNHLY, CDR2 FYNNEI. The CDR3 extends over 14 amino acids. The CDR3 DNA is TGTGCCAGCAGTGACAGGGTCGGCACCGGGGAGCTGTTTTTT. It codes for CASSDRVGTGELFF.